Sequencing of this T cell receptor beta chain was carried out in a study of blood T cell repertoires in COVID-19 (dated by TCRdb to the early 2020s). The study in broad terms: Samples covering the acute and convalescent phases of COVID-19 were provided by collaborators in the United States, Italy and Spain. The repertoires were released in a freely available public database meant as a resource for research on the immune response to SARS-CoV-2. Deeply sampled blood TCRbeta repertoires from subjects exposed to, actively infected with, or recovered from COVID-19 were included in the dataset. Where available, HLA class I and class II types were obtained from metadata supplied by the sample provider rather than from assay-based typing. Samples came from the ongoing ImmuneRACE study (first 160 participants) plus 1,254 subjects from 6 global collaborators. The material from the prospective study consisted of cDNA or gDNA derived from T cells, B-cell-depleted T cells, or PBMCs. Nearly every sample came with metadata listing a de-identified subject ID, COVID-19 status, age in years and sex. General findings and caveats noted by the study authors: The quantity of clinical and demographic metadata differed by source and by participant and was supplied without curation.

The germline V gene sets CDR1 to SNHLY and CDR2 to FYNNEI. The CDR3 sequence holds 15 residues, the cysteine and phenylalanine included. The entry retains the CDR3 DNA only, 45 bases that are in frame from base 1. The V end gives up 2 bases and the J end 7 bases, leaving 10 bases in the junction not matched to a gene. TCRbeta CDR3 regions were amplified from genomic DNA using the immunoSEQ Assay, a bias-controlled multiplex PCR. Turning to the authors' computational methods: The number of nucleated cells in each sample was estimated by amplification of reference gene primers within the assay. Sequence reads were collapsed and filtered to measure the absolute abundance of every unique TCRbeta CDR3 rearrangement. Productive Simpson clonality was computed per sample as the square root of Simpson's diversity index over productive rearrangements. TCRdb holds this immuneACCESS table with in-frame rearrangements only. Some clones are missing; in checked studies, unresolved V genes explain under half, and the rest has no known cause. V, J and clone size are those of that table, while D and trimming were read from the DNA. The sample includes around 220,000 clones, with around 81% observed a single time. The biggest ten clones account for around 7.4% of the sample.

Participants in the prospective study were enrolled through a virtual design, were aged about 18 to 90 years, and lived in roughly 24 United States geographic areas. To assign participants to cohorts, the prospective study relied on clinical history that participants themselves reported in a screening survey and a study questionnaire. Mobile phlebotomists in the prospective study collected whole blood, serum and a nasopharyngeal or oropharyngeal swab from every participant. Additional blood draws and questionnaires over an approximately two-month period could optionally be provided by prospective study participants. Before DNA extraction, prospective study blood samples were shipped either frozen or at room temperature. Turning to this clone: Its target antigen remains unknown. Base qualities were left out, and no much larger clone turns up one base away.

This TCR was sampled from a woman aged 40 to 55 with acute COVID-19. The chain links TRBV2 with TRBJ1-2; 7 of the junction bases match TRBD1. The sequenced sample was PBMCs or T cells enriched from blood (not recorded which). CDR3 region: CASSENGQEVSGYTF. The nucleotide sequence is TGTGCCAGCAGTGAAAACGGACAGGAGGTATCTGGCTACACCTTC.